One sample yielded the 3 T cell receptor beta chains listed below, sequenced in a study of shared clonotypes between healthy human individuals. Produced via immunoSEQ multiplex PCR; TCRdb's table is partial and in-frame only. The profile covers 2,500,000 or so clones, with 85% to 95% appearing a single time and about 0.41% taken by the ten largest. The sequencing sample was made of naive CD4+ T cells from PBMCs. The subset: CD45RA+ positively selected. The receptors stem from a man between 18 and 35 years old in good health. Some clones in this sample may be carry-over from other donors' samples.

The V call is TRBV9, the J call TRBJ1-1; 7 bases agree with TRBD1. The V gene end was trimmed by 3 bases and the J gene end by 7 bases; junction bases not matched to a gene: 9. CDR1 is SGDLS and CDR2 is YYNGEE in the germline V gene. The CDR3 totals 14 residues. The CDR3 sequence is CASSETGEIGEAFF. CDR3 DNA sequence: TGTGCCAGCAGCGAAACAGGGGAGATAGGTGAAGCTTTCTTT.

The chain uses TRBV5-1 and TRBJ2-4; 8 bases map to TRBD2. The V segment lost 3 bases and the J segment 9 bases; nucleotides outside the gene matches: 11. The CDR3 covers 15 residues. Germline values: CDR1 SGHRS, CDR2 YFSETQ. CDR3 coding DNA: TGCGCCAGCAGCTATGTACCGGGACTAGGGGTCATTCAGTACTTC. Translating it yields CASSYVPGLGVIQYF.

The genes are TRBV27 and TRBJ1-2; D unresolved. The V end lost 6 bases, the J end lost 0 bases, and 8 bases lay between the germline ends. The CDR3 runs to 13 residues. Germline-derived CDR1 and CDR2 are MNHEY and SMNVEV (reference sequence). CDR3: CASSFTANYGYTF. The CDR3 coding sequence is TGTGCCAGCAGCTTTACAGCTAACTATGGCTACACCTTC.